The 28 T cell receptor beta chains below come from one sample, sequenced in a study of T cell responses to AZD1222 COVID-19 vaccine. Here immunoSEQ multiplex PCR was the method, and the copy in TCRdb shows in-frame clones only, minus some. This table holds 150,000 or so clones, over 75% found once. The material was peripheral blood, obtained on day 0 of AZD1222 vaccination. The origin of the receptors is an adult in good health.

This CDR3 is CASREQGSLRTDTQYF. The CDR3 DNA is TGTGCCAGCAGGGAGCAAGGATCCTTGCGCACAGATACGCAGTATTTT. V usage is TRBV6-4 and J usage is TRBJ2-3; D ambiguous. The CDR3 is 16 residues long. The germline CDR1 and CDR2 sequences are MRHNA and SNTAGT. V was trimmed by 6 bases and J by 1 base, leaving 17 bases between them.

The CDR3 protein is CAWRVPPANEKLFF. The CDR3 coding sequence is TGTGCCTGGAGGGTTCCTCCAGCTAATGAAAAACTGTTTTTT. V usage is TRBV30 and J usage is TRBJ1-4; no clear D gene. From germline, CDR1 is GTSNPN and CDR2 SVGIG (reference sequence). The V and J ends lost 3 bases and 3 bases respectively, with 11 bases between them. There are 14 residues in the CDR3.

The CDR3 here is CASSQVGNQETQYF. CDR3 nucleotide sequence: TGTGCCAGCAGCCAAGTGGGAAACCAAGAGACCCAGTACTTC. The chain links TRBV4-2 to TRBJ2-5, with D uncertain. Germline CDR1 LGHNA, CDR2 YNFKEQ. This CDR3 has 14 residues. V was pared by 1 base and J by 0 bases, with 6 bases between.

In its sample, this clone was seen once. The chain couples TRBV6-1 to TRBJ2-1; 8 positions agree with TRBD2. CDR3 length: 16 residues. Germline V gives CDR1 MNHNS, CDR2 SASEGT. V gave up 0 bases and J gave up 8 bases; unmatched junction bases: 9. The CDR3 DNA reads TGTGCCAGCAGTGAAGCCACAGCGGGAGTGGGGGATGAGCAGTTCTTC. Encoded protein: CASSEATAGVGDEQFF.

The chain is built from TRBV11-3 and TRBJ2-5, with 8 bases lining up with TRBD1. After removal of 2 bases from V and 3 bases from J, the junction contained 8 bases not matched to a gene. This CDR3 has 16 amino acids. Germline lookup yields CDR1 SGHNT and CDR2 YENEEA. CDR3 protein: CASSLSLTGDEETQYF. The CDR3 DNA follows: TGTGCCAGCAGCTTAAGCCTGACAGGGGATGAAGAGACCCAGTACTTC.

The chain has TRBV18 and TRBJ2-5; the D is unclear. The germline gives CDR1 KGHSH, CDR2 LQKENI. V was clipped by 6 bases and J by 5 bases, with 13 bases between them. CDR3 length equals 13 residues. This CDR3 is CASSPGWDETQYF. For the CDR3, the DNA is TGTGCCAGCTCCCCCGGCTGGGATGAGACCCAGTACTTC.

The chain combines TRBV12-5 with TRBJ2-1; D possibly matches TRBD1 or TRBD2 (5 bases each). Germline V gene lookup returns CDR1 LGHNT and CDR2 FRNRAP. The CDR3 length is 15 residues. Trimming removed 2 bases from V and 4 bases from J, with 12 bases in between. The CDR3 spells CASGLSGANYNEQFF. Here the CDR3 DNA reads TGTGCTAGTGGTTTGTCCGGGGCCAATTACAATGAGCAGTTCTTC.

The genes are TRBV6-5 and TRBJ1-4; D remains unclear. The ends were cut back, 8 bases at V and 7 bases at J, with 11 bases in the middle. The germline V gene encodes CDR1 MNHEY and CDR2 SVGAGI. The CDR3 spans 12 residues. The CDR3 DNA reads as TGTGCCAGCGGAATCCAGCCTGAAAAACTGTTTTTT. Encoded protein: CASGIQPEKLFF.

The rearrangement links TRBV30 to TRBJ2-7, with a weak D call TRBD2 (6 bases). The V gene lost 0 bases and the J gene lost 5 bases, with 32 bases spanning the gap. The length of the CDR3 is 20 residues. Germline loops: CDR1 GTSNPN, CDR2 SVGIG (reference sequence). CDR3 in DNA: TGTGCCTGGAGTGTATCCCCCTATGGGGCAGGCCCTGCAGCGGGTGACGAGCAGTACTTC. As protein: CAWSVSPYGAGPAAGDEQYF.

This clone was found once. This chain joins TRBV14 and TRBJ1-5, with 7 positions matching TRBD1. Germline assignment: CDR1 SGHDN and CDR2 FVKESK. With V trimmed by 1 base and J by 7 bases, 1 base remained unmatched. CDR3 length: 13 residues. The DNA for the CDR3 is TGTGCCAGCAGCCAAGGGGGACAGCAGCCCCAGCATTTT. It is translated as CASSQGGQQPQHF.

The V call is TRBV6-5, the J call TRBJ1-1, with unresolved D. The germline gives CDR1 MNHEY, CDR2 SVGAGI. Trimming took off 2 bases at V and 7 bases at J, with 5 bases between the two ends. CDR3 length: 11 amino acids. The CDR3 reads CASSYRFEAFF. CDR3 nucleotide sequence: TGTGCCAGCAGTTACAGGTTTGAAGCTTTCTTT.

This chain connects TRBV27 to TRBJ2-7; 10 bases agree with TRBD1. CDR1 is MNHEY and CDR2 is SMNVEV in the germline V gene (reference sequence). CDR3 size: 16 residues. Germline trimming cut 7 bases from V and 0 bases from J; bases unmatched to any gene: 9. CDR3 residues: CASKVGQGRSSYEQYF. CDR3 in DNA: TGTGCCAGCAAGGTGGGACAGGGGAGGAGCTCCTACGAGCAGTACTTC.

This clone was seen a single time. This sequence joins TRBV18 and TRBJ1-1, with D unresolved. V lost 3 bases to trimming and J lost 3 bases, with 8 bases between them. The CDR3 totals 13 residues. The germline V gene encodes CDR1 KGHSH and CDR2 LQKENI. CDR3 sequence: CASSPMTDTEAFF. Written as DNA, the CDR3 is TGTGCCAGCTCACCTATGACGGACACTGAAGCTTTCTTT.

The chain has TRBV4-2 and TRBJ1-2, with 8 bases identical to TRBD1. The CDR3 runs 16 residues. Germline V gives CDR1 LGHNA, CDR2 YNFKEQ. With 1 base clipped from V and 2 bases from J, the junction kept 6 bases outside the gene matches. The CDR3 DNA reads as TGTGCCAGCAGCCAAGTTGTCAGGGGGCGGAACTATGGCTACACCTTC. Translated, it gives CASSQVVRGRNYGYTF.

This clone came up once. This chain joins TRBV7-2 and TRBJ2-5, with D perhaps being TRBD1 or TRBD2 (5 bases each). This CDR3 is 14 amino acids long. CDR1 is SGHTA, CDR2 FQGNSA, per germline. Trimming left V 7 bases short and J 2 bases short, with 14 bases between. For the CDR3, the DNA is TGTGCCAGCAAGGGTAGCTGGGGGCAAGAGACCCAGTACTTC. Translation gives CASKGSWGQETQYF.

J is TRBJ2-1 and V is TRBV10-3, with 7 bases fitting TRBD1. The CDR3 runs 15 residues. The junction had 3 bases not matched to a gene; V was cut back by 0 bases and J by 4 bases. CDR1 and CDR2 from the germline V gene are ENHRY and SYGVKD. CDR3 loop: CAISESRTGYNEQFF. In DNA, the CDR3 is TGTGCCATCAGTGAGTCGCGGACAGGATACAATGAGCAGTTCTTC.

J is TRBJ2-2 and V is TRBV6-5; D not resolved. From germline, CDR1 is MNHEY and CDR2 SVGAGI. This CDR3 comprises 13 residues. The V and J ends lost 2 bases and 6 bases respectively, with 7 bases between them. Written as DNA, the CDR3 is TGTGCCAGCAGTTACCACAATTCCGGGGAGCTGTTTTTT. Protein sequence: CASSYHNSGELFF.

The CDR3 DNA sequence: TGTGCCAGCAGCCACATGACAGGGGGTCGGAACACTGAAGCTTTCTTT. Translation: CASSHMTGGRNTEAFF. V usage is TRBV3-1 (or the pseudogene TRBV3-2) and J usage is TRBJ1-1, with 9 bases that match TRBD1. Trimming at V came to 3 bases and at J to 1 base, leaving 6 bases not matched to a gene. Germline loops: CDR1 LGHDT, CDR2 YNNKEL (reference sequence). The CDR3 is made up of 16 amino acids.

The chain carries TRBV10-3 and TRBJ2-1; 10 nucleotides line up with TRBD2. V lost 7 bases and J lost 5; bases outside the gene matches: 5. The CDR3 covers 14 residues. Germline CDR1 reads ENHRY; CDR2 reads SYGVKD. The DNA of the CDR3 is TGTGCCATCACGGCTAGCGGGAGTGACAATGAGCAGTTCTTC. Amino acids: CAITASGSDNEQFF.

The V call is TRBV28, the J call TRBJ2-1, with D maybe TRBD2 (6 bases). Germline V gives CDR1 MDHEN, CDR2 SYDVKM. CDR3 length: 13 amino acids. V gave up 7 bases and J gave up 9 bases, with 16 bases separating them. CDR3 nucleotides: TGTGCCAGCACCTTTGGGGGAGGTGGTGAGCAGTTCTTC. It is translated as CASTFGGGGEQFF. Based on the CDR3 plus reference TRBV28 and TRBJ2-1, the full variable domain is DVKVTQSSRYLVKRTGEKVFLECVQDMDHENMFWYRQDPGLGLRLIYFSYDVKMKEKGDIPEGYSVSREKKERFSLILESASTNQTSMYLCASTFGGGGEQFFGPGTRLTVL.

This clone was counted a single time. CDR3 protein: CASSPPGVGYTF. CDR3 sequence (DNA): TGTGCCAGCAGTCCCCCGGGGGTTGGCTACACCTTC. The genes are TRBV28 and TRBJ1-2, with D possibly TRBD1 on 5 matching bases. Trimming cost V 5 bases and J 7 bases, with 11 bases left between them. CDR1 MDHEN and CDR2 SYDVKM come from the germline V gene. The CDR3 spans 12 residues.

The chain links TRBV5-1 to TRBJ1-5; 7 bases align to TRBD1. Germline V gene sequence: CDR1 SGHRS, CDR2 YFSETQ. Trimming at V came to 0 bases and at J to 4 bases, leaving 4 bases not matched to a gene. The CDR3 sequence is 15 residues long. DNA of the CDR3: TGCGCCAGCAGCTTGGAGGCAGGGGGTAATCAGCCCCAGCATTTT. Translating gives CASSLEAGGNQPQHF.

In its sample, this clone was seen a few times. This chain links TRBV11-2 with TRBJ2-7, with D tentatively TRBD1 (7 bases). The CDR3 runs to 14 residues. The ends were cut back, 5 bases at V and 3 bases at J, with 14 bases in the middle. Germline loops: CDR1 SGHAT, CDR2 FQNNGV. Written as DNA, the CDR3 is TGTGCCAGCAGCGTGCGGGACAGTAGCTACGAGCAGTACTTC. Translating it yields CASSVRDSSYEQYF.

This chain uses TRBV25-1 with TRBJ1-6; D is undetermined. The CDR3 runs to 14 residues. Between the trimmed V and J ends, which lost 4 bases and 7 bases, there was a span of 11 bases. Germline CDR1 and CDR2: MGHDK and SYGVNS. The CDR3 DNA is TGTGCCAGCAGTGTAGGCCCGGGCAATTCACCCCTCCACTTT. As protein: CASSVGPGNSPLHF.

On this clone: The same CDR3 arises from other DNA sequences in this sample as well. J is TRBJ1-1 and V is TRBV19; perhaps TRBD1 as D (5 bases). V dropped 5 bases and J dropped 4 bases, with 11 bases sitting between them. This CDR3 contains 13 residues. Per the germline V gene, CDR1 is LNHDA and CDR2 is SQIVND (reference sequence). In nucleotides, the CDR3 is TGTGCCAGTAGTGGGCAGGGTCCCACTGAAGCTTTCTTT. The encoded protein is CASSGQGPTEAFF.

This chain connects TRBV5-1 to TRBJ1-6; D gene uncertain. Trimming took 0 bases from V and 0 from J, leaving 7 bases between them. Per germline, CDR1 SGHRS and CDR2 YFSETQ. The CDR3 consists of 16 residues. The CDR3 spells CASSLASSSYNSPLHF. DNA for the CDR3: TGCGCCAGCAGCTTGGCCAGCAGCTCCTATAATTCACCCCTCCACTTT.

This clone was recorded only once. The chain joins TRBV30 to TRBJ1-1; D is ambiguous. The CDR3 runs 13 residues. Germline V gene lookup returns CDR1 GTSNPN and CDR2 SVGIG (reference sequence). Trimming stripped 4 bases from V and 1 base from J, with 10 bases between. In DNA, the CDR3 is TGTGCCTGGACAGTGCAAGGGAACACTGAAGCTTTCTTT. It specifies CAWTVQGNTEAFF.

The rearrangement uses TRBV7-6 and TRBJ2-2; the D is unclear. From germline, CDR1 is SGHVS and CDR2 FNYEAQ. The CDR3 runs 14 residues. V was cut by 8 bases and J by 2 bases, with 12 bases left in between. The CDR3 reads CASGGQLNTGELFF. CDR3 DNA sequence: TGTGCCAGCGGTGGCCAACTCAACACCGGGGAGCTGTTTTTT.